The 27 T cell receptor beta chains below all came from one sample that was sequenced in a study of T cell repertoires in cytomegalovirus infection. TCRdb re-analysed the reads in MiXCR, keeping a single row per CDR3 protein. The sample shows a few hundred thousand distinct CDR3 sequences, more than 8% of them seen only once. Sequences were obtained from PBMCs. All receptors derive from a human donor in good health (CMV status not recorded). Some clones in this sample may be carry-over from other donors' samples.

This clonotype has just a few counts. The chain carries TRBV7-9 and TRBJ1-5; D gene ambiguous. This CDR3 has 13 amino acids. Per the germline V gene, CDR1 is SEHNR and CDR2 is FQNEAQ (reference sequence). V dropped 1 base and J dropped 6 bases, with 7 bases sitting between them. CDR3 in amino acids: CASSLGQTQPQHF. The CDR3 nucleotides read TGTGCCAGCAGCTTAGGACAAACTCAGCCCCAGCATTTT. The whole variable domain, remainder taken from reference TRBV7-9 and TRBJ1-5, is DTGVSQNPRHKITKRGQNVTFRCDPISEHNRLYWYRQTLGQGPEFLTYFQNEAQLEKSRLLSDRFSAERPKGSFSTLEIQRTEQGDSAMYLCASSLGQTQPQHFGDGTRLSIL.

Points on this clonotype: Sequence at one end of the junction differs from germline and may be a read error. The V and J genes are TRBV28 and TRBJ2-7, with D perhaps TRBD1 (6 bases). Germline-derived CDR1 and CDR2 are MDHEN and SYDVKM. There are 15 residues in the CDR3. The chain's CDR3 is CASSLGPPTQGRMRF. DNA of the CDR3: TGTGCCAGCAGTCTTGGGCCTCCCACACAGGGTAGGATGAGGTTC.

The chain is built from TRBV2 and TRBJ2-5; no definite D call. This CDR3 has 14 residues. Trimming took off 2 bases at V and 1 base at J, with 8 bases between the two ends. CDR1 SNHLY and CDR2 FYNNEI come from the germline V gene. In DNA form, the CDR3 reads TGTGCCAGCAGTGAATCTGAGGCCCAAGAGACCCAGTACTTC. As protein: CASSESEAQETQYF.

This clonotype was counted many times. The chain combines TRBV7-6 with TRBJ2-5; tentatively, D is TRBD2 (5 bases). The CDR3 has 13 amino acids. Germline V CDR1 and CDR2: SGHVS, FNYEAQ. V dropped 4 bases and J dropped 5 bases, with 11 bases sitting between them. DNA for the CDR3: TGTGCCAGCAGCTCCCGGGGAAGGGAGACCCAGTACTTC. As protein: CASSSRGRETQYF.

This clonotype was seen repeatedly, ten times or more. V is TRBV7-2 and J is TRBJ1-4, with TRBD1 identical over 12 bases. This CDR3 contains 15 residues. The germline V gene has CDR1 SGHTA and CDR2 FQGNSA. Trimming took 6 bases from V and 2 from J; bases not matched to a gene: 1. This CDR3 is CASRGTGGTNEKLFF. The DNA of the CDR3 is TGTGCCAGCAGGGGGACAGGGGGCACTAATGAAAAACTGTTTTTT.

This clonotype has just a few counts. The V call is TRBV20-1, the J call TRBJ2-2; a weak D match, TRBD2 (7 bases). The V end lost 0 bases, the J end lost 9 bases, and 17 bases lay between the germline ends. This CDR3 comprises 15 residues. Per the germline V gene, CDR1 is DFQATT and CDR2 is SNEGSKA (reference sequence). CDR3 amino acids: CSARDQGGGSRELFF. The CDR3 DNA follows: TGCAGTGCTAGAGATCAAGGGGGGGGGAGCAGGGAGCTGTTTTTT.

This clonotype was recorded many times. The CDR3 loop reads CASSFMGDTEAFF. As DNA, the CDR3 is TGTGCCAGCAGCTTCATGGGGGATACTGAAGCTTTCTTT. The rearrangement joins TRBV7-3 to TRBJ1-1, with a weak D call TRBD1 (5 bases). Germline V lookup: CDR1 SGHTA, CDR2 FQGTGA. V was shortened by 3 bases and J by 5 bases, with 10 bases between the two germline ends. This CDR3 is 13 amino acids long.

This clonotype showed up many times. The V and J genes are TRBV10-1 and TRBJ2-5; 11 bases are shared with TRBD1. Trimming removed 3 bases from V and 2 bases from J; junction bases left unmatched: 2. This CDR3 comprises 15 residues. Germline lookup yields CDR1 WNHNN and CDR2 SYGVQD (reference sequence). The CDR3 protein is CASSDGQGAQETQYF. DNA for the CDR3: TGCGCCAGCAGTGACGGACAGGGGGCTCAAGAGACCCAGTACTTC.

This clonotype showed up just a few times. The chain is built from TRBV9 and TRBJ2-3; D unresolved. Germline V gene data show CDR1 as SGDLS and CDR2 as YYNGEE. V lost 3 bases and J 4 bases, leaving 9 bases between the germline ends. CDR3 length: 13 amino acids. The CDR3 DNA follows: TGTGCCAGCAGCGACTTAGCTTCAGATACGCAGTATTTT. This gives the protein CASSDLASDTQYF. Based on the CDR3 plus reference TRBV9 and TRBJ2-3, the full variable domain is DSGVTQTPKHLITATGQRVTLRCSPRSGDLSVYWYQQSLDQGLQFLIQYYNGEERAKGNILERFSAQQFPDLHSELNLSSLELGDSALYFCASSDLASDTQYFGPGTRLTVL.

This clonotype appeared a few times. V and J are TRBV27 and TRBJ2-3; 8 nucleotides match TRBD1. The CDR3 is 16 residues long. Germline values: CDR1 MNHEY, CDR2 SMNVEV (reference sequence). The trim removed 3 bases at V and 3 bases at J, leaving 8 bases unmatched. The CDR3 nucleotides are TGTGCCAGCAGTTTCACAGGGGGATTGGGGACAGATACGCAGTATTTT. Amino acid sequence: CASSFTGGLGTDTQYF.

The table lists this clonotype with many counts. The genes are TRBV7-2 and TRBJ2-1; no reliable D call. The CDR3 loop spans 13 amino acids. The germline V gene has CDR1 SGHTA and CDR2 FQGNSA. V gave up 4 bases and J gave up 6 bases, with 10 bases separating them. CDR3 residues: CASSWVTLNEQFF. In nucleotides, the CDR3 is TGTGCCAGCAGCTGGGTGACGCTCAATGAGCAGTTCTTC.

This clonotype has ten or more counts. The V and J genes are TRBV7-3 and TRBJ2-3, with 7 positions matching TRBD1. The CDR3 extends over 18 amino acids. Germline-derived CDR1 and CDR2 are SGHTA and FQGTGA. V gave up 5 bases and J gave up 0 bases; unmatched junction bases: 14. The CDR3 protein is CASSPGDRFSSSTDTQYF. The CDR3 DNA reads as TGTGCCAGCAGCCCAGGGGACAGATTTTCCTCTAGCACAGATACGCAGTATTTT.

A few counts support this clonotype. The chain has TRBV9 and TRBJ2-4; D gene unclear. The V gene lost 1 base and the J gene lost 1 base, with 24 bases spanning the gap. The length of the CDR3 is 20 residues. Germline V gives CDR1 SGDLS, CDR2 YYNGEE. In DNA form, the CDR3 reads TGTGCCAGCAGCGTACGGTCGGGCGAGGAAATAGGGAAGGCCAAAAACATTCAGTACTTC. Translation: CASSVRSGEEIGKAKNIQYF. The whole variable domain, remainder taken from reference TRBV9 and TRBJ2-4, is DSGVTQTPKHLITATGQRVTLRCSPRSGDLSVYWYQQSLDQGLQFLIQYYNGEERAKGNILERFSAQQFPDLHSELNLSSLELGDSALYFCASSVRSGEEIGKAKNIQYFGAGTRLSVL.

The genes are TRBV2 and TRBJ2-1; no clear D. This CDR3 region has 14 residues. V dropped 4 bases and J dropped 10 bases, with 17 bases sitting between them. Germline V gene data show CDR1 as SNHLY and CDR2 as FYNNEI. This chain's CDR3 is CASSVLAQEGEQFF. The DNA of the CDR3 is TGTGCCAGCAGTGTACTGGCCCAGGAAGGGGAGCAGTTCTTC.

The V call is TRBV28, the J call TRBJ1-6; D gene uncertain. This CDR3 region has 17 residues. V lost 4 bases, J lost 0 bases, and 13 bases lay in between. Germline V CDR1 and CDR2: MDHEN, SYDVKM. CDR3 protein: CASSSIGRSSYNSPLHF. The CDR3 DNA sequence: TGTGCCAGCAGTTCAATTGGCCGAAGCTCCTATAATTCACCCCTCCACTTT.

This clonotype was detected many times. The chain recombines TRBV19 with TRBJ1-2; D uncertain. Germline lookup yields CDR1 LNHDA and CDR2 SQIVND (reference sequence). The CDR3 is made up of 13 amino acids. V was cut by 3 bases and J by 11 bases, with 16 bases left in between. CDR3 sequence: CASSINPDGEYTF. For the CDR3, the DNA is TGTGCCAGTAGTATCAACCCAGACGGGGAGTACACCTTC.

This clonotype appeared many times. The chain has TRBV11-2 and TRBJ1-6; TRBD1 might be the D (5 bases). The length of the CDR3 is 18 residues. V was shortened by 5 bases and J by 1 base, with 18 bases between the two germline ends. Germline V gives CDR1 SGHAT, CDR2 FQNNGV. The CDR3 sequence is CASSLTLGAGSYNSPLHF. The CDR3 DNA reads TGTGCCAGCAGCCTGACTCTTGGGGCAGGGTCCTATAATTCACCCCTCCACTTT.

There are many counts of this clonotype. The chain carries TRBV7-2 and TRBJ1-5, with D unresolved. CDR3 length: 13 residues. Germline V gene sequence: CDR1 SGHTA, CDR2 FQGNSA. Trimming removed 5 bases at V and 4 bases at J, with 9 bases between. CDR3: CASSNLGNQPQHF. CDR3 sequence (DNA): TGTGCCAGCAGCAACCTCGGTAATCAGCCCCAGCATTTT. Based on the CDR3 plus reference TRBV7-2 and TRBJ1-5, the full variable domain is GAGVSQSPSNKVTEKGKDVELRCDPISGHTALYWYRQSLGQGLEFLIYFQGNSAPDKSGLPSDRFSAERTGGSVSTLTIQRTQQEDSAVYLCASSNLGNQPQHFGDGTRLSIL.

The genes are TRBV12-3 or TRBV12-4 and TRBJ2-2; D is possibly TRBD1 (6 bases). The CDR3 spans 15 residues. V was trimmed by 5 bases and J by 2 bases, leaving 12 bases between them. In DNA, the CDR3 is TGTGCCAGCAGTCCCCGGGGACAAAACACCGGGGAGCTGTTTTTT. It is translated as CASSPRGQNTGELFF.

This chain links TRBV28 with TRBJ2-7; D is possibly TRBD1 (6 bases). From germline, CDR1 is MDHEN and CDR2 SYDVKM. The CDR3 totals 13 residues. Trimming left V 10 bases short and J 6 bases short, with 19 bases between. As DNA, the CDR3 is TGTGCCACCGCCGGGACACTCGTCTCCGAGCAGTACTTC. It codes for CATAGTLVSEQYF.

This clonotype was counted many times. CDR3 region: CASSSRDTSYEQYF. DNA for the CDR3: TGTGCCAGCAGCTCCCGGGACACCTCCTACGAGCAGTACTTC. This chain joins TRBV7-2 and TRBJ2-7; tentative D call: TRBD1 (6 bases). The CDR3 covers 14 residues. CDR1 is SGHTA, CDR2 FQGNSA, per germline. V was trimmed by 4 bases and J by 0 bases, leaving 10 bases between them.

The rearrangement uses TRBV7-2 and TRBJ2-2, with D tentatively TRBD1 (6 bases). The V gene's germline CDR1 is SGHTA and CDR2 FQGNSA. The CDR3 extends over 14 amino acids. With 4 bases removed from V and 6 bases from J, the gap between germline ends came to 12 bases. CDR3 in amino acids: CASSSEGQSGELFF. CDR3 DNA sequence: TGTGCCAGCAGCTCGGAAGGACAGTCCGGGGAGCTGTTTTTT. The full variable domain, in which reference TRBV7-2 and TRBJ2-2 provide the parts outside the CDR3, is GAGVSQSPSNKVTEKGKDVELRCDPISGHTALYWYRQSLGQGLEFLIYFQGNSAPDKSGLPSDRFSAERTGGSVSTLTIQRTQQEDSAVYLCASSSEGQSGELFFGEGSRLTVL.

The chain employs TRBV7-2 and TRBJ2-3, with TRBD2 matching 7 bases. The CDR3 extends over 19 amino acids. Germline CDR1 SGHTA, CDR2 FQGNSA. V shed 5 bases and J 4 bases; nucleotides not matched to a gene: 21. CDR3 loop: CASSPVGWGGSTRSDTQYF. The CDR3 DNA reads as TGTGCCAGCAGCCCCGTCGGTTGGGGCGGGAGTACCCGGTCAGATACGCAGTATTTT. The variable domain in full, with the rest retrieved from reference TRBV7-2 and TRBJ2-3, is GAGVSQSPSNKVTEKGKDVELRCDPISGHTALYWYRQSLGQGLEFLIYFQGNSAPDKSGLPSDRFSAERTGGSVSTLTIQRTQQEDSAVYLCASSPVGWGGSTRSDTQYFGPGTRLTVL.

This rearrangement joins TRBV23-1 to TRBJ2-3, with 11 bases fitting TRBD1. TRBV23-1 is an ORF, and what it does is uncertain. V lost 3 bases and J lost 3; bases outside the gene matches: 8. The length of the CDR3 is 17 residues. The CDR3 DNA sequence: TGCGCCAGCAGTCAGGGCCTCGGGACAGGGGGAACAGATACGCAGTATTTT. Residues: CASSQGLGTGGTDTQYF.

This clonotype was seen more than once but under ten times. J is TRBJ1-4 and V is TRBV7-2, with D possibly matching TRBD1 (6 bases). Looked up from germline, CDR1 is SGHTA and CDR2 is FQGNSA. This CDR3 spans 14 amino acids. V lost 6 bases and J 0 bases, leaving 8 bases between the germline ends. This CDR3 reads CASRGTPTNEKLFF. Here the CDR3 DNA reads TGTGCCAGCAGGGGGACACCAACTAATGAAAAACTGTTTTTT.

This clonotype occurred many times. The V gene is TRBV7-9, the J gene TRBJ1-5, with D uncertain. Trimming cost V 0 bases and J 4 bases, with 7 bases left between them. CDR3 size: 14 residues. Germline V CDR1 and CDR2: SEHNR, FQNEAQ (reference sequence). CDR3 DNA sequence: TGTGCCAGCAGCTTAGCTCAGGTGAATCAGCCCCAGCATTTT. Its translation: CASSLAQVNQPQHF.

This clonotype was counted many times. The chain recombines TRBV27 with TRBJ2-1; TRBD2 aligns across 10 bases. The V and J ends lost 7 bases and 7 bases, in that order; junction bases with no gene match: 4. CDR1 is MNHEY and CDR2 is SMNVEV in the germline V gene (reference sequence). The CDR3 spans 13 residues. CDR3 sequence: CASTTSGTNEQFF. DNA for the CDR3: TGTGCCAGCACTACTAGCGGGACTAATGAGCAGTTCTTC.